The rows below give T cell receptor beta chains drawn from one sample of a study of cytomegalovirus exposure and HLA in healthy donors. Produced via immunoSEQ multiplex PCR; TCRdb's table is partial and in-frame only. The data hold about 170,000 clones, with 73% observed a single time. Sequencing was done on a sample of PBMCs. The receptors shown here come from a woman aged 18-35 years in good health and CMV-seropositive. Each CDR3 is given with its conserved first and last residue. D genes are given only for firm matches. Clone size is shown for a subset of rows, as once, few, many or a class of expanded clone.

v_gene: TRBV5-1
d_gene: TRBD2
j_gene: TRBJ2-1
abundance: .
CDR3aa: CASSSERGGTDEQFF
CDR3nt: TGCGCCAGCAGCTCGGAGCGGGGGGGCACGGATGAGCAGTTCTTC

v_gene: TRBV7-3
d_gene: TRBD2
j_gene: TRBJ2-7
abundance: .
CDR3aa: CASSLTGGGLLYEQYF
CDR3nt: TGTGCCAGCAGCTTAACAGGCGGGGGGCTCCTTTACGAGCAGTACTTC

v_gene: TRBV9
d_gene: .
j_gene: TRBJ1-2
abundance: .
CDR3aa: CASSVGSGTGYTF
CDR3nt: TGTGCCAGCAGCGTAGGTTCTGGGACAGGCTACACCTTC

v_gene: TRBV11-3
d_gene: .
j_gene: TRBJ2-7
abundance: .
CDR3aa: CASRAQYF
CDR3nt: TGTGCCAGCAGAGCCCAGTACTTC

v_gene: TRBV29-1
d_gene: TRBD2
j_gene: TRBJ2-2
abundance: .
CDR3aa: CSVPATSGGRNTGELFF
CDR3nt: TGCAGCGTCCCCGCGACTAGCGGGGGTCGTAACACCGGGGAGCTGTTTTTT

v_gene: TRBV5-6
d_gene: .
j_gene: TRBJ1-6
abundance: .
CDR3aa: CASSLGGTYNSPLHF
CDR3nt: TGTGCCAGCAGCTTGGGCGGGACCTATAATTCACCCCTCCACTTT

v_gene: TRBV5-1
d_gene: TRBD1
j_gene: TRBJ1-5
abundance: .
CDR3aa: CASSLLGGGQPQHF
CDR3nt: TGCGCCAGCAGCTTGTTAGGGGGCGGTCAGCCCCAGCATTTT

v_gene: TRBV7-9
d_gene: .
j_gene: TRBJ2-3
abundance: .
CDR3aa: CASSPDYTDTQYF
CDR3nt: TGTGCCAGCAGTCCTGACTACACAGATACGCAGTATTTT

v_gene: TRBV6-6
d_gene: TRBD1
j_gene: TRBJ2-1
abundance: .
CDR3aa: CASSSDRGNEQFF
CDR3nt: TGTGCCAGCAGTTCGGACAGGGGGAATGAGCAGTTCTTC

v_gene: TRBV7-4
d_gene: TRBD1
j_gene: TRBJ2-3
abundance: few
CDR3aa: CASSLAREEGQGSSTDTQYF
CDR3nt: TGTGCCAGCAGCTTAGCTCGAGAAGAGGGACAGGGGTCTAGCACAGATACGCAGTATTTT

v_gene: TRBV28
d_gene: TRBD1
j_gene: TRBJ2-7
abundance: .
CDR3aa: CASSHRGPLGEQYF
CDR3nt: TGTGCCAGCAGTCACAGGGGGCCTCTAGGCGAGCAGTACTTC

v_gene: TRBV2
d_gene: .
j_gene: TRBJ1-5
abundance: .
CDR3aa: CASSREGKGNQPQHF
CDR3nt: TGTGCCAGCAGTCGGGAGGGGAAGGGCAATCAGCCCCAGCATTTT

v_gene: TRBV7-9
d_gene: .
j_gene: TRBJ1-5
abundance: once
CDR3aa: CSSSPSGQPQHF
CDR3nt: TGTTCCAGCAGCCCATCAGGTCAGCCCCAGCATTTT

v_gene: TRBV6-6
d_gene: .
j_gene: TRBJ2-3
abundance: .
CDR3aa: CASMSGNRNTDTQYF
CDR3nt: TGTGCCAGCATGTCGGGGAATAGGAACACAGATACGCAGTATTTT

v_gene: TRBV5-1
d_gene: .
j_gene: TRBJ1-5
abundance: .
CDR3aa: CASSLEGVSNQPQHF
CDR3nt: TGCGCCAGCAGCTTGGAGGGGGTCAGCAATCAGCCCCAGCATTTT

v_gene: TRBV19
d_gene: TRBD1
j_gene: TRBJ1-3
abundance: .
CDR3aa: CASNLGGPGNTIYF
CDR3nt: TGTGCCAGTAATTTAGGGGGCCCTGGAAACACCATATATTTT

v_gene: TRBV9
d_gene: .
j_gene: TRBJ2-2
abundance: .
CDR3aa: CASSVQAFNTGELFF
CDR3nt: TGTGCCAGCAGCGTGCAGGCCTTCAACACCGGGGAGCTGTTTTTT

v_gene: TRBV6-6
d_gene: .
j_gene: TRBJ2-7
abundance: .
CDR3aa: CASSDDNRPGSEQYF
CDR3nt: TGTGCCAGCAGTGATGATAACAGGCCTGGCAGCGAGCAGTACTTC

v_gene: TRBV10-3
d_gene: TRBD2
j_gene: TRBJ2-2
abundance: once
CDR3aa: CAIRQTSGGLLANTGELFF
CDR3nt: TGTGCCATCCGTCAGACTAGCGGGGGCCTGCTAGCGAACACCGGGGAGCTGTTTTTT

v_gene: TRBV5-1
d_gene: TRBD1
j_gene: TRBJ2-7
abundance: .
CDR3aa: CASSLDGTGRAEQYF
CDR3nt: TGCGCCAGCAGCTTGGACGGGACAGGGCGGGCCGAGCAGTACTTC

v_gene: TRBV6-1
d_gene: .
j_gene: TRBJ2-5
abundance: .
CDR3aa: CASSEGRGTQYF
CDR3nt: TGTGCCAGCAGTGAAGGTCGCGGGACCCAGTACTTC

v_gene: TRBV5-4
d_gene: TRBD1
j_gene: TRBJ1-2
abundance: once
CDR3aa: CASSSTGDYGYTF
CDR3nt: TGTGCCAGCAGCTCGACAGGGGATTATGGCTACACCTTC

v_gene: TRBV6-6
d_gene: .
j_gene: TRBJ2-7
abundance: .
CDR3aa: CASSVPQGNEQYF
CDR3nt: TGTGCCAGCAGCGTACCCCAGGGGAACGAGCAGTACTTC

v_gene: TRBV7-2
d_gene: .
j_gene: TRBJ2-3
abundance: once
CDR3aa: CASSPQGEGTYTQYF
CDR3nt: TGTGCCAGCAGCCCGCAGGGTGAGGGGACATATACGCAGTATTTT

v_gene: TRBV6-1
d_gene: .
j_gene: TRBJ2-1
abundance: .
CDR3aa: CASRGSADGCFF
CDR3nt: TGTGCCAGCAGAGGTAGCGCGGACGGCTGCTTCTTC

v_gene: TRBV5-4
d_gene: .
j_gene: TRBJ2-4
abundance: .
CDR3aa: CASSLSDRAKNIQYF
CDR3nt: TGTGCCAGCAGCTTGAGCGACAGGGCCAAAAACATTCAGTACTTC

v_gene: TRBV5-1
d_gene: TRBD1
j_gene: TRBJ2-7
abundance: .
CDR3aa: CASSYRQGVSYEQYF
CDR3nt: TGCGCCAGCAGCTACCGACAGGGGGTTTCCTACGAGCAGTACTTC

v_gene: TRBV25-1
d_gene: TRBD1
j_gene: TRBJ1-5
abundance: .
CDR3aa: CASSTGGSNQPQHF
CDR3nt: TGTGCCAGCAGTACAGGGGGCAGCAATCAGCCCCAGCATTTT

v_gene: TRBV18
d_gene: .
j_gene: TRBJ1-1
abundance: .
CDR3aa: CASSPLIGENTEAFF
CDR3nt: TGTGCCAGCTCACCTTTGATAGGGGAGAACACTGAAGCTTTCTTT

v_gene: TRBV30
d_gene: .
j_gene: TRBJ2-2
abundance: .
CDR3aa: CAWSDGGWNTGELFF
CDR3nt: TGTGCCTGGAGTGACGGAGGATGGAACACCGGGGAGCTGTTTTTT

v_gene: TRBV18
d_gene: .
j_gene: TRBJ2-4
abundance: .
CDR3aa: CASSPPASFSSIRLAKNIQYF
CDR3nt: TGTGCCAGCTCACCCCCAGCATCTTTTAGCAGCATTAGGTTAGCCAAAAACATTCAGTACTTC

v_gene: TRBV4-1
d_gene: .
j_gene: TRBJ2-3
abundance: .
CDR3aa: CASSPRLSDTQYF
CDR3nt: TGCGCCAGCAGCCCGAGACTGTCAGATACGCAGTATTTT

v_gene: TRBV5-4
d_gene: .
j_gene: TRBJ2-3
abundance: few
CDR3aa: CASRPMGAITTDTQYF
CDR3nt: TGTGCCAGCAGACCTATGGGGGCCATAACCACAGATACGCAGTATTTT

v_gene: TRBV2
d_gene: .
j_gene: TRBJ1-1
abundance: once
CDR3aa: CASRPTGTEAFF
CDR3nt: TGTGCCAGCAGGCCCACGGGCACTGAAGCTTTCTTT

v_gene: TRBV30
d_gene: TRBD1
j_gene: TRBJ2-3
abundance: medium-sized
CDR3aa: CAWSRDRVADMQYF
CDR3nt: TGTGCCTGGAGCCGGGACAGGGTTGCAGATATGCAGTATTTT

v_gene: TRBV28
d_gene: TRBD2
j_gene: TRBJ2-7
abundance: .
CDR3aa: CASSFPLAGVYEQYF
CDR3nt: TGTGCCAGCAGTTTCCCCCTAGCGGGGGTCTACGAGCAGTACTTC